Below, 8 T cell receptor beta chains from the same sample are listed, as sequenced in a study of blood T cell repertoires in COVID-19. The repertoire was sequenced with immunoSEQ multiplex PCR; TCRdb's copy has only in-frame clones and lacks some. The sample has 200,000 to 300,000 clones, roughly 86% seen once. The sample consisted of peripheral blood. These TCRs come from a human donor in a cohort sampled during active COVID-19.

The rearrangement joins TRBV3-1 (or the pseudogene TRBV3-2) to TRBJ2-7; unclear D gene. The germline CDR1 and CDR2 sequences are LGHDT and YNNKEL (reference sequence). V lost 4 bases and J lost 5, with 9 bases in between. The CDR3 totals 12 residues. Written as DNA, the CDR3 is TGTGCCAGCAGCCCTTCTAGGAACGAGCAGTACTTC. It is translated as CASSPSRNEQYF.

This clone showed up just a few times. As DNA, the CDR3 is TGTGCCAGCAGTTTGCGACAGGGTTCCTACAATGAGCAGTTCTTC. As protein: CASSLRQGSYNEQFF. The V gene is TRBV6-2 or TRBV6-3, the J gene TRBJ2-1, with 7 bases aligning to TRBD1. J lost 1 base, V lost 4 bases, and 4 bases had no gene match. This CDR3 is built from 15 residues. Germline CDR1 reads MNHEY; CDR2 reads SVGEGT.

This clone occurred once. J is TRBJ2-7 and V is TRBV30, with 7 bases lining up with TRBD1. The trim removed 2 bases at V and 3 bases at J, leaving 4 bases unmatched. Per the germline V gene, CDR1 is GTSNPN and CDR2 is SVGIG (reference sequence). This CDR3 is built from 13 residues. CDR3 nucleotides: TGTGCCTGGAGTAGGGGGCAGGGCTACGAGCAGTACTTC. This sequence encodes CAWSRGQGYEQYF.

The V gene is TRBV12-2, the J gene TRBJ1-1; TRBD1, the D gene given by the table, was not confirmed from the DNA. TRBV12-2 is deemed a pseudogene. The CDR3 is made up of 15 amino acids. The CDR3 DNA sequence: TGTGCAAGTCGCTACCACAGGGGTGGGAACACTGAAGCTTTCTTT. It translates to CASRYHRGGNTEAFF.

This rearrangement joins TRBV4-3 to TRBJ2-2; weak D call: TRBD1 (6 bases). The germline V and J ends were trimmed by 0 bases and 5 bases, with 13 bases remaining between them. This CDR3 spans 16 amino acids. Germline CDR1 is LGHNA and CDR2 is YSLEER. DNA for the CDR3: TGCGCCAGCAGCCAAGATTCGCAGGGGTGGACCGGGGAGCTGTTTTTT. It is translated as CASSQDSQGWTGELFF.

The gene calls are TRBV6-5 and TRBJ2-7, with TRBD1 matching 11 bases. CDR1 MNHEY and CDR2 SVGAGI come from the germline V gene. The CDR3 contains 15 residues. J lost 3 bases, V lost 4 bases, and 5 bases had no gene match. The CDR3 coding sequence is TGTGCCAGCAGTTCCCTGGGACAGGGGGACTACGAGCAGTACTTC. It yields the protein CASSSLGQGDYEQYF.

The chain couples TRBV2 to TRBJ2-3, with 11 bases matching TRBD2. The CDR3 extends over 15 amino acids. Germline CDR1 is SNHLY and CDR2 is FYNNEI. The V segment lost 6 bases and the J segment 2 bases; nucleotides outside the gene matches: 4. The CDR3 nucleotides are TGTGCCAGCAGCCAACTAGCGGGAGTCACAGATACGCAGTATTTT. Amino acids: CASSQLAGVTDTQYF.

The chain combines TRBV18 with TRBJ1-6, with 7 nucleotides matching TRBD1. V shed 6 bases, J shed 6 bases, and the junction held 5 bases outside the gene matches. Germline loops: CDR1 KGHSH, CDR2 LQKENI. The CDR3 contains 14 residues. DNA of the CDR3: TGTGCCAGCTCTACGACAGGGTCTAATTCACCCCTCCACTTT. Its protein product is CASSTTGSNSPLHF.